This T cell receptor (beta chain) was identified during a study of cytomegalovirus exposure and HLA in healthy donors. Study-wide results and caveats: Later work showed greater clonal expansion in HLA-associated TCR beta chains than in equally common others. Overall, approximately 150 TCR beta chains were annotated as cytomegalovirus-associated.

Nominally healthy donors were sampled, though unrecorded immune exposures were likely. The PCR ran on 60 Vbeta and 13 Jbeta primers. Sequenced by immunoSEQ multiplex PCR; TCRdb stores in-frame clones only, minus some. The sample lists about 170,000 clones; around 80% were seen once. Germline assignment: CDR1 SGHTA and CDR2 FQGTGA. The CDR3 covers 17 residues. Trimming pared 2 bases from V and 4 bases from J, leaving 19 bases between. This clone was observed a handful of times. Its matching antigen is unknown. This receptor was obtained from a woman in her 50s in good health and CMV-seropositive. Sequencing used PBMCs. The chain joins TRBV7-3 to TRBJ2-3; possible D gene TRBD2, 7 bases. CDR3: CASSLEGGRVVPDTQYF. As DNA, the CDR3 is TGTGCCAGCAGCTTAGAGGGGGGGAGGGTCGTCCCAGATACGCAGTATTTT. The full variable domain, with the rest looked up from reference TRBV7-3 and TRBJ2-3, is GAGVSQTPSNKVTEKGKYVELRCDPISGHTALYWYRQSLGQGPEFLIYFQGTGAADDSGLPNDRFFAVRPEGSVSTLKIQRTERGDSAVYLCASSLEGGRVVPDTQYFGPGTRLTVL.